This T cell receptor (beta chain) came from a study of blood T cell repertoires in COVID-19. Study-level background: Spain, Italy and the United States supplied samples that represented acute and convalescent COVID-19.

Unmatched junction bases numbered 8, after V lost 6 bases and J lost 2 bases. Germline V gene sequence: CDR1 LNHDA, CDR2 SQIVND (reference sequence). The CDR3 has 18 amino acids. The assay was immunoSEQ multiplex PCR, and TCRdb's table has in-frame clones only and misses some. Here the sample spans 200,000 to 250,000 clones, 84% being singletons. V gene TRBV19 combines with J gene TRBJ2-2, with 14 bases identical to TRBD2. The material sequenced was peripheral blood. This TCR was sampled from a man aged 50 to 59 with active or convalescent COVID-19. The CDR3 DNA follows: TGTGCCAGTAGCGCGCCCGGGACTAGCGGGAGTAACACCGGGGAGCTGTTTTTT. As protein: CASSAPGTSGSNTGELFF.